The 17 T cell receptor beta chains listed next were all sequenced from one sample in a study of monozygotic twins with inflammatory bowel disease. Using the 5' RACE reads, TCRdb records one entry per CDR3 protein without DNA. Its clone listing holds 300,000 to 450,000 distinct CDR3 sequences. Material for sequencing was blood. These receptors all come from a human donor with ulcerative colitis or Crohn's disease, or a healthy co-twin of an affected twin (not recorded which).

This chain joins TRBV6-4 and TRBJ2-3; TCRdb selects TRBD2, and the lack of DNA leaves this call unchecked. Germline-derived CDR1 and CDR2 are MRHNA and SNTAGT. The CDR3 has 16 amino acids. CDR3 sequence: CASSVGQRGGQDTQYF.

The chain combines TRBV10-3 with TRBJ2-1; TCRdb's D gene call, TRBD2, goes unchecked for lack of DNA. The CDR3 consists of 16 residues. Germline lookup yields CDR1 ENHRY and CDR2 SYGVKD. The CDR3 here is CAISESAGGPYNEQFF.

The chain combines TRBV4-3 with TRBJ1-1; TCRdb gives TRBD1 as the D gene, but with no DNA this cannot be confirmed. The germline V gene has CDR1 LGHNA and CDR2 YSLEER. The CDR3 covers 15 residues. This CDR3 reads CASSLLGQGAPEAFF.

The rearrangement joins TRBV4-2 to TRBJ1-6; TCRdb selects TRBD1, and the lack of DNA leaves this call unchecked. The length of the CDR3 is 17 residues. Germline values: CDR1 LGHNA, CDR2 YNFKEQ. The CDR3 protein is CASSQVQGVSYNSPLHF.

This chain links TRBV24-1 with TRBJ2-2; TCRdb names TRBD1, which stays unverified in the absence of DNA. In germline, CDR1 is KGHDR, CDR2 SFDVKD. The CDR3 consists of 16 residues. The CDR3 loop is CATSDSGTGFHGELFF.

The V call is TRBV5-1, the J call TRBJ2-2; as DNA is missing, the TRBD2 call by TCRdb cannot be tested. The CDR3 has 19 residues. CDR1 and CDR2 (germline): SGHRS, YFSETQ. CDR3 in amino acids: CASSLALTSGGANTGELFF.

CDR3 amino acids: CSAPRFIGDTQYF. The chain is built from TRBV20-1 and TRBJ2-3. CDR1 and CDR2 from the germline V gene are DFQATT and SNEGSKA (reference sequence). The CDR3 has 13 amino acids.

The rearrangement links TRBV4-3 to TRBJ2-5; TCRdb indicates TRBD2, and absent DNA this call remains unverified. Germline lookup yields CDR1 LGHNA and CDR2 YSLEER. This CDR3 is 15 amino acids long. The CDR3 sequence is CASSQGRRGGETQYF.

The chain employs TRBV4-3 and TRBJ2-5; TCRdb's assignment of TRBD2 cannot be checked, as there is no DNA. In germline, CDR1 is LGHNA, CDR2 YSLEER. The length of the CDR3 is 15 residues. This CDR3 is CASSQERGGQETQYF.

The V and J genes are TRBV23-1 and TRBJ2-1; TCRdb lists TRBD1, though no DNA is available to test this call. TRBV23-1 is designated an ORF whose function remains uncertain. There are 19 residues in the CDR3. The CDR3 reads CASSRQRTCGDPRAVEQFF.

This rearrangement joins TRBV7-8 to TRBJ2-7; TCRdb gives TRBD1 as the D gene, but with no DNA this cannot be confirmed. Germline CDR1 and CDR2: SGHVS and FQNEAQ. The CDR3 contains 14 residues. This CDR3 is CASSPGQALDEQYF.

This chain connects TRBV20-1 to TRBJ2-1; TCRdb proposes TRBD1, but this gene call is untestable without DNA. The CDR3 contains 16 residues. The V gene's germline CDR1 is DFQATT and CDR2 SNEGSKA (reference sequence). The CDR3 protein is CSARNDASGATLSQFF.

The V and J genes are TRBV5-1 and TRBJ2-1; TCRdb's D call of TRBD2 is untestable without DNA. This CDR3 has 15 residues. Germline CDR1 reads SGHRS; CDR2 reads YFSETQ. CDR3: CASSSGRVRRNEQFF. The whole variable domain, filled in from reference TRBV5-1 and TRBJ2-1, reads KAGVTQTPRYLIKTRGQQVTLSCSPISGHRSVSWYQQTPGQGLQFLFEYFSETQRNKGNFPGRFSGRQFSNSRSEMNVSTLELGDSALYLCASSSGRVRRNEQFFGPGTRLTVL.

This chain joins TRBV7-9 and TRBJ2-7; TCRdb gives TRBD1 as the D gene, but with no DNA this cannot be confirmed. Looked up from germline, CDR1 is SEHNR and CDR2 is FQNEAQ (reference sequence). There are 14 residues in the CDR3. The CDR3 here is CASSFTGGEGEQYF.

The rearrangement links TRBV6-5 to TRBJ2-2; TCRdb outputs TRBD2, but without DNA this stays unchecked. Germline V CDR1 and CDR2: MNHEY, SVGAGI. The CDR3 covers 18 residues. CDR3 sequence reads: CASSYSSLEGGFVGELFF.

The V and J genes are TRBV5-4 and TRBJ1-2; absent DNA, TCRdb's TRBD1 call cannot be checked. The length of the CDR3 is 14 residues. The germline CDR1 and CDR2 sequences are SGHNT and YYREEE (reference sequence). CDR3 in amino acids: CASSSRTGTYGYTF.

This chain joins TRBV10-1 and TRBJ1-3. The CDR3 length is 17 residues. The germline CDR1 and CDR2 sequences are WNHNN and SYGVQD (reference sequence). The CDR3 is CASSFSTLKDSGNTIYF.